There are a few counts of the clone carrying this TCR beta chain. Its antigen is unidentified. CDR1 is SGDLS and CDR2 is YYNGEE in the germline V gene. Between the trimmed V and J ends, which lost 3 bases and 2 bases, there was a span of 13 bases. CDR3 length: 15 residues. The source of the sample is a study of T cells in Graves' hyperthyroidism and ophthalmopathy. General study points: Ophthalmopathy stood apart from stable hyperthyroidism in a 13 V-J model. The model made its ophthalmopathy prediction, and onset followed a median around six months later.

There were TCR beta CDR3 regions amplified from RNA transcripts. Carried out on the TCR CDR3, a first-round RT-PCR used the HTBI primer set. TCRdb redid the calling of the multiplex PCR reads with MiXCR, one entry per CDR3 protein. The sample has around 200,000 distinct CDR3 sequences; around 20% are singletons. It was considered stable Graves' hyperthyroidism when ophthalmopathy did not progress within 18 months. The sequence came from a man aged 35 to 55 with Graves' hyperthyroidism. Sequenced: blood. J is TRBJ2-3 and V is TRBV9, with D tentatively TRBD1 or TRBD2 (6 bases each). CDR3 DNA sequence: TGTGCCAGCAGCGAGGGGTGGGGGGCCACAGATACGCAGTATTTT. This gives the protein CASSEGWGATDTQYF.